This T cell receptor (beta chain) derives from a study of tumor and adjacent non-tumor tissue in lung cancer. About the research overall: The cohort had about a dozen adenocarcinoma, a couple of squamous cell and 1 small cell patients.

Worth noting for this clonotype: Antigen specificity is unknown. At one end the junction does not follow the germline gene, possibly because of a read error.

RNA was extracted from bulk tissue without any cell sorting. General study results and limits: Tumor TCR diversity, when higher, was linked to shorter survival. Significantly higher TCR diversity was found in tumor than normal lung. In normal lung, the top 100 clones were significantly more dominant than in tumor.

TCRbeta libraries were built with three rounds of nested PCR, modified from ARM-PCR. One entry per CDR3 protein, called by TCRdb with MiXCR from the multiplex PCR reads. The sample records under 150,000 distinct CDR3 sequences, roughly 64% being singletons. Specimen: lung tumor tissue. The receptor was derived from a man under 40 with non-small cell lung cancer.

The CDR3 region is CAGSQDQDSNQPQHF. The CDR3 DNA is TGCGCCGGCAGCCAAGATCAAGATAGCAATCAGCCCCAGCATTTT. This chain joins TRBV4-1 and TRBJ1-5; D remains unclear. Germline CDR1 is MGHRA and CDR2 is YSYEKL. The CDR3 consists of 15 residues.